This record looks at one TCR beta chain sequence and its context. The antigen is not known. This CDR3 is 16 amino acids long. With 5 bases removed from V and 2 bases from J, the gap between germline ends came to 17 bases. CDR1 is MDHEN and CDR2 is SYDVKM in the germline V gene. Carried by the TCR beta cDNA libraries were unique molecular identifiers. TCRdb re-called the PCR reads through MiXCR, storing one row per CDR3 protein. The profile shows around 260,000 distinct CDR3 sequences, 35% to 40% of them singletons. The record originates from a study of post-analysis software for immune sequencing data. The study, taken as a whole, reports: Roughly five TRBV segments were more frequent in patients than controls; TRBV5-6, TRBV5-1 and TRBV20-1 belonged to this group.

Sequencing was performed on blood. The V and J genes are TRBV28 and TRBJ2-3; D is tentatively TRBD1 or TRBD2 (5 bases each). This TCR was recovered from a girl aged 10-17 years with multiple sclerosis. CDR3 sequence: CASSGGQFLLTDTQYF. The CDR3 nucleotides read TGTGCCAGCAGTGGAGGACAATTCCTACTCACAGATACGCAGTATTTT.